This T cell receptor (beta chain) was recovered during a study of T cell responses to AZD1222 COVID-19 vaccine (dated by TCRdb to about 2021). A note on the overall study: A total of approximately 240 trial participants underwent TCR sequencing, of whom under 220 had received two doses of AZD1222 and 26 had received two doses of the MenACWY control vaccine. Trial participants were enrolled by age into subgroups of 18-55, 56-69 and 70-plus years, and around 150, 28 and 57 TCR-sequenced participants, respectively, were included in these subgroups. Paper-wide results and their limitations: Reportedly, close to half of the unique spike-specific TCRs recognized epitopes lying outside the regions that are mutated in the B.1.351 and B.1.1.7 variants. Participants were mostly white British and included more females than males, and it was suggested by the authors that clonal diversity may have been underestimated. After two AZD1222 doses, spike-specific TCR breadth and depth were significantly higher than at day 0 and than in MenACWY recipients. Because no day 14 peak-response samples were available, the repertoires could be characterized only after the peak T cell response. The vaccine-associated CD4 TCRs covered the entire spike protein, and the dominant responses fell in regions 160-218 and 743-854. The 56-69-year group was small, and its depth increase did not reach significance, likely because of low power. Only five to seven AZD1222 recipients were SARS-CoV-2 seropositive at baseline, limiting conclusions about previously exposed vaccinees.

This sample's time point label indicates: about 28 days (+/-7) after the second vaccine dose. AZD1222 recipients given second doses at about 4 weeks or at about 12 weeks were pooled, since spike-specific TCR depth and breadth were not found to differ between the two schedules. The vaccinee samples were drawn from two UK trials, COV001 and COV002, one of which was a single-blind randomized controlled phase 2/3 trial testing AZD1222 (ChAdOx1 nCoV-19) in healthy adults. Trial participant PBMC samples were collected at day 0 and day 28 after the second dose for TCRbeta chain sequencing. Trimmed from V: 3 bases; trimmed from J: 5 bases; junction bases lacking a gene match: 8. CDR1 and CDR2 are drawn from the germline V gene (reference sequence): SEHNR, FQNEAQ. The CDR3, from cysteine to phenylalanine, totals 16 residues. The entry retains the CDR3 DNA only, 48 bases that are in frame from base 1. As concerns this clone: Its antigen remains unidentified. Within one base of it there is no much larger clone, and no base qualities were kept.

The CDR3 regions of human TCRbeta chains were analyzed by immunosequencing. Per the original workflow: TCRs in the repertoires were matched against a reference library of SARS-CoV-2-specific TCRs that had been generated with the MIRA antigen-specificity platform. Breadth meant the fraction of unique TCRs that were SARS-CoV-2-associated, whereas depth meant the fraction of total T cells that were SARS-CoV-2-associated. Using the MIRA data, each spike-specific TCR was mapped to the spike region that the TCR reacts to and placed in a CD4 or CD8 class. Log10-transformed breadth and depth values were compared by one-way ANOVA with Sidak's multiple comparisons tests. TCRdb took over this immuneACCESS table, retaining in-frame rearrangements with V and J assigned. Such tables are incomplete; in checked studies, under half of the missing clones stem from an unresolved V gene, and the remainder is unexplained. That table furnishes V, J and clone size, whereas the DNA furnished D and trimming. The sample includes around 120,000 clones, with approximately 90% observed a single time. The top ten hold around 1.4% of the sample.

The sample consisted of peripheral blood, taken 28 days after the second AZD1222 dose. In this chain, TRBV7-9 is recombined with TRBJ2-3, and 10 bases in between align with TRBD2. This receptor was taken from an adult who received the AZD1222 COVID-19 vaccine. The DNA is as follows: TGTGCCAGCAGCTTGTTTGGGACTAGCGACAGAGATACGCAGTATTTT. This translates into CASSLFGTSDRDTQYF.